This T cell receptor beta chain was found in a study of early T cells in non-severe SARS-CoV-2 infection (TCRdb year 2021). About the study as a whole: Because TCR sequencing was done on bulk RNA from unsorted whole blood, the alpha and beta chains could not be paired. The investigation overall reported the following: VDJdb matching was skewed toward anti-spike CD8 responses, so virus-specific expansions were likely underestimated and private and CD4 specificities were missed.

The study was a case-control design nested within a healthcare worker cohort in London, UK, with weekly nasopharyngeal swab PCR tests and blood sampling. Healthcare workers were recruited during the week of the UK lockdown, between 23 and 31 March 2020, and followed weekly for up to roughly 15 weeks. According to the germline V gene, CDR1 reads SGHRS and CDR2 reads YFSETQ. V drops 0 bases and J drops 1 base, leaving 7 bases in between. There are 14 amino acids in the CDR3, from cysteine to phenylalanine inclusive. The DNA shown is the 42-base CDR3, in frame from base 1. The library was prepared using 5' RACE. Sequencing took place on a NextSeq 500. Unique molecular identifiers were attached to individual cDNA molecules in the TCR library protocol so that sequencing error and PCR bias could be corrected. TCR alpha and beta chains were both sequenced, and the abundances of alpha and beta sequences in each sample were closely correlated with each other. In the paper's pipeline: V gene, J gene and CDR3 annotation of TCR sequences was performed with Decombinator V4. TCRs were defined as expanded if a significant change between any two time points was detected under a Poisson model with p below 0.0001. TCR abundances were normalised to the total number of TCRs sequenced per sample and expressed as counts per million. MAIT TCRs were defined by TRAV1-2 paired with TRAJ12, TRAJ20 or TRAJ33, and iNKT TCRs by TRAV10 paired with TRAJ18. VDJdb, accessed 1 November 2021, was searched for CMV, EBV and SARS-CoV-2 annotated TCRs, excluding TCRs annotated for multiple antigens. The public reads were run again by TCRdb, first through fastp at Q25 and then through MiXCR, and only productive beta chains were kept. Merged by CDR3 protein, the rows form single entries marked with the most common genes and DNA. These V and J calls rely on TCRdb rather than the paper's analysis. In this sample the table shows 30,000 or so distinct CDR3 sequences, roughly 5.7% of which occur a single time. Clones ranked in the top ten supply 20% to 25% of the sample.

Comment on this clonotype: Its antigen specificity is not known. Base qualities are not recorded, but no much larger clone differs from it by a single base.

This TCR came from an adult who was a healthcare worker with PCR-confirmed SARS-CoV-2 infection or an uninfected control (not recorded which). The rearranged chain carries TRBV5-1 and TRBJ1-1; the D gene is possibly TRBD1, with 6 bases matching. Sequencing was performed on whole blood. The DNA sequence is as follows: TGCGCCAGCAGCTTGGGACAGGCGAACACTGAAGCTTTCTTT. Its protein is CASSLGQANTEAFF.